Listed below are T cell receptor beta chains from one sample, sequenced in a study of shared clonotypes between healthy human individuals. Assay used: immunoSEQ multiplex PCR; TCRdb lists only in-frame clones, some missing. The sample contains millions of clones, more than 80% of which appear only once. The material sequenced was naive CD4+ T cells sorted from blood. These receptors all come from a man between 18 and 29 years old in good health. The conserved cysteine and the conserved F or W are not part of the CDR3 here. Fields, in order: V gene, J gene, CDR3 protein.

TRBV6-5	TRBJ2-1	ASSYDRVVYNEQF
TRBV7-9	TRBJ1-1	ASSGRAELSARAF
TRBV28	TRBJ1-2	ASSLLARGANGGYT
TRBV5-8	TRBJ1-1	ASSLDGKNTEAF
TRBV5-1	TRBJ2-7	ASSLMGEREQY
TRBV2	TRBJ2-7	ASGTSGSYGQY
TRBV4-3	TRBJ2-3	ASSQGRGRSTDTQY
TRBV5-1	TRBJ2-7	ASSPQAGGVLGEQY
TRBV4-1	TRBJ2-1	ASSQFTGTDNEQF
TRBV12-5	TRBJ1-6	ASGLVIDSPLH
TRBV9	TRBJ2-5	ASSLPGGRQETQY
TRBV18	TRBJ2-7	ASSPPGHPYEQY
TRBV7-2	TRBJ2-1	ASRSDNEQF
TRBV5-1	TRBJ1-1	ASSFIRAETEAF
TRBV9	TRBJ1-2	ASSADRGDYGYT
TRBV18	TRBJ2-7	ASSPSYPEQY
TRBV18	TRBJ1-4	ASSRSHSATNEKLF
TRBV9	TRBJ1-2	ASSQIDRVGYGYT
TRBV5-1	TRBJ2-1	ASSLDYYNEQF
TRBV13	NA	ASSLGAGRRYEQY
TRBV29-1	TRBJ1-1	SVIRDMNTEAF
TRBV5-1	TRBJ2-5	ASSLALAGGQETQY